This TCR beta chain was documented in a study of blood T cell repertoires in COVID-19. Overall study context: Researchers got acute and convalescent COVID-19 samples from the United States, Italy and Spain. Nucleic acid was either cDNA or gDNA, and it came from T cells, B-cell-depleted T cells, or PBMCs.

The trim removed 4 bases at V and 5 bases at J, leaving 16 bases unmatched. CDR3 length: 18 amino acids. The V gene's germline CDR1 is SGHNT and CDR2 YYREEE (reference sequence). Here immunoSEQ multiplex PCR was the method, and the copy in TCRdb shows in-frame clones only, minus some. Here the sample spans 60,000 to 100,000 clones, over 85% being singletons. This clonotype was sampled from a man aged 50-60 years with active COVID-19. The chain couples TRBV5-4 to TRBJ2-5; 11 bases match TRBD2. The sample was peripheral blood. This CDR3 is CASSVDRGTSGLRETQYF. The CDR3 DNA is TGTGCCAGCAGCGTGGATAGGGGGACTAGCGGCTTGCGGGAGACCCAGTACTTC.